The clone carrying this TCR beta chain was observed once. In the original analysis: How many nucleated cells were present was estimated from reference gene primer amplification. TCRdb keeps only in-frame clones here, not all; method: immunoSEQ multiplex PCR. V and J calls and clone size are those listed in that table; D and trimming were worked out from the DNA. The repertoire includes some 270,000 clones, 85% to 90% of them detected once, and more than 0.75% sits in the top ten. These data belong to a study of blood T cell repertoires in COVID-19. About the research overall: Samples taken during acute and convalescent COVID-19 were collected in the United States, Italy and Spain. The analysed material was cDNA or gDNA that came from T cells, B-cell-depleted T cells, or PBMCs.

V was clipped by 3 bases and J by 1 base; unmatched bases: 4. This CDR3 contains 15 residues. Per germline, CDR1 MNHNS and CDR2 SASEGT. The origin of this receptor is a young man with acute or convalescent COVID-19. The sequencing sample was made of peripheral blood. The chain employs TRBV6-1 and TRBJ1-1, with TRBD1 matching over 8 bases. The CDR3 region is CASSDRGLKNTEAFF. The CDR3 DNA is TGTGCCAGCAGTGACAGGGGGCTAAAGAACACTGAAGCTTTCTTT.